One T cell receptor beta chain is described in this entry. The data were produced by immunoSEQ multiplex PCR, yet TCRdb's version contains in-frame clones alone and is incomplete. The sample yields around 85,000 clones, under 95% seen once. The data are from a study of OX40 agonist ivuxolimab in advanced cancers. The CDR3 has 12 residues. Germline V gene data show CDR1 as MNHEY and CDR2 as SVGAGI. Trimming stripped 5 bases from V and 1 base from J, with 5 bases between. Sequences were derived from CD4+ or CD8+ T cells sorted from blood, sampled in a trial of the OX40 agonist ivuxolimab. The sequence was collected from an adult with an advanced solid tumor such as melanoma, head and neck, liver or kidney cancer. V and J are TRBV6-5 and TRBJ1-1; D gene unclear. CDR3 residues: CASSPGNTEAFF. The CDR3 nucleotides read TGTGCCAGCAGTCCCGGGAACACTGAAGCTTTCTTT.